This T cell receptor beta chain was recovered during a study of response to subunit inactivated influenza vaccine. TCRdb processed the RT-PCR reads anew with MiXCR; each CDR3 protein has one entry. In the table there are under 500,000 distinct CDR3 sequences, roughly 11% of which are singletons. Notes on this clonotype: The antigen remains undetermined.

General study points: A suggestion made by the authors is that each seasonal influenza vaccination recruits few new T cells.

The origin of this receptor is a man aged 50 or older who received an inactivated influenza vaccine. The source was PBMCs from blood, collected roughly 48 days after vaccination.

CDR3 sequence: CASSLVYGGGRRADSYEQYF. Written as DNA, the CDR3 is TGCGCCAGCAGCTTGGTTTACGGGGGGGGGAGGAGGGCCGACTCCTACGAGCAGTACTTC. This chain links TRBV5-1 with TRBJ2-7, with TRBD2 matching 8 bases. CDR3 size: 20 residues. The trim removed 0 bases at V and 0 bases at J, leaving 17 bases unmatched. Germline V gene data show CDR1 as SGHRS and CDR2 as YFSETQ.